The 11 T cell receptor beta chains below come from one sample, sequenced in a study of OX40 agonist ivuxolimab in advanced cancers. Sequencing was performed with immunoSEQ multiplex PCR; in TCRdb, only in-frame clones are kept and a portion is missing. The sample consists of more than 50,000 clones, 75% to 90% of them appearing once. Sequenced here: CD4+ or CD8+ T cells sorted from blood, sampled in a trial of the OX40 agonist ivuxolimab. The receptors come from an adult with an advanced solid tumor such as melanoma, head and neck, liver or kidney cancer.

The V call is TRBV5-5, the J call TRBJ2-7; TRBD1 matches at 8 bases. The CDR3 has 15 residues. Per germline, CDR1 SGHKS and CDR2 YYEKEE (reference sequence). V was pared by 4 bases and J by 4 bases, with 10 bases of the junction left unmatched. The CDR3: CASSPTTGVWYEQYF. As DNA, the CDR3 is TGTGCCAGCAGCCCGACGACAGGGGTGTGGTACGAGCAGTACTTC.

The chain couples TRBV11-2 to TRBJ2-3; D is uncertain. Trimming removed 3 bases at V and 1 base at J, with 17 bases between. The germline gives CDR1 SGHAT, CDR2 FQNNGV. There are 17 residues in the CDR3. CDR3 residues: CASSFFAGGPRTDTQYF. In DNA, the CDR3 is TGTGCCAGCAGCTTCTTCGCCGGTGGACCCCGCACAGATACGCAGTATTTT.

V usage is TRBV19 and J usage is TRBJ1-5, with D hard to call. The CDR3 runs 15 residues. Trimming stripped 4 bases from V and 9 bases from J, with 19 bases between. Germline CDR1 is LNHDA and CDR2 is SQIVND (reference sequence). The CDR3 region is CASSNIMAATGPQHF. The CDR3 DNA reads TGTGCCAGTAGTAATATTATGGCAGCTACGGGGCCCCAGCATTTT.

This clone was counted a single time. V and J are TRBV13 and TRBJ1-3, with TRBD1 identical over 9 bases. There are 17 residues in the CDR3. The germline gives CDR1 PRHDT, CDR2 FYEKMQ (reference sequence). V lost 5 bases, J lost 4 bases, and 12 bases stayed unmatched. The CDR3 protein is CASSGRDRAIGGNTIYF. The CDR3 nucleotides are TGTGCCAGCAGCGGCCGGGACAGGGCCATAGGGGGAAACACCATATATTTT.

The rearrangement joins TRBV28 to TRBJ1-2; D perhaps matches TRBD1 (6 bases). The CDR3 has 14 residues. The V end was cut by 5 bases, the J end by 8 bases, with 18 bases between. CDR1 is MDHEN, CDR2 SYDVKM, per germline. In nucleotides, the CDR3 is TGTGCCAGCAGTCCCGTGGGGGGGCCAGGAGGCTACACCTTC. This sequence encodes CASSPVGGPGGYTF.

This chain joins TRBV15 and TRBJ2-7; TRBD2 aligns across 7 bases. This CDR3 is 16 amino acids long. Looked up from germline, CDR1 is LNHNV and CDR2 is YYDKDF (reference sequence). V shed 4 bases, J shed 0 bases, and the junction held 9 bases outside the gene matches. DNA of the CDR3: TGTGCCACCAGCACCTTGTACGGGGGGTCCTCCTACGAGCAGTACTTC. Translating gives CATSTLYGGSSYEQYF.

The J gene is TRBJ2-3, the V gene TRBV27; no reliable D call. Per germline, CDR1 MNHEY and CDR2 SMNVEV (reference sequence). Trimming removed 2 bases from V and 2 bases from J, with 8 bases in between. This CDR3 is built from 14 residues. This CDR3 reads CASSLKETTDTQYF. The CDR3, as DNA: TGTGCCAGCAGTTTAAAGGAAACCACAGATACGCAGTATTTT.

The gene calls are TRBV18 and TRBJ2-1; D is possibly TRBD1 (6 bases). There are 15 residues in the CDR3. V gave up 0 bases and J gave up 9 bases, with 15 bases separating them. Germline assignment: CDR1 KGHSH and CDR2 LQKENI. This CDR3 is CASSPPGDTRGEQFF. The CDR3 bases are TGTGCCAGCTCACCACCTGGGGACACCCGGGGTGAGCAGTTCTTC.

CDR3 DNA sequence: TGTGCCAGTCGGGTCGGGGGCTCCTACGAGCAGTACTTC. It codes for CASRVGGSYEQYF. The J gene is TRBJ2-7, the V gene TRBV28, with TRBD2 as a possible D gene (6 bases). This CDR3 is 13 amino acids long. Germline V gene data show CDR1 as MDHEN and CDR2 as SYDVKM. V was clipped by 9 bases and J by 0 bases, with 12 bases between them.

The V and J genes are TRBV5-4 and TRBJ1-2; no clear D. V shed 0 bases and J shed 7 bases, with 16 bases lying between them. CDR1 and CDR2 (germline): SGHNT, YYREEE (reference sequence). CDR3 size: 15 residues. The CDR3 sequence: CASSLDLGVIVGYTF. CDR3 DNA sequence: TGTGCCAGCAGCTTGGATCTGGGCGTCATTGTTGGCTACACCTTC.

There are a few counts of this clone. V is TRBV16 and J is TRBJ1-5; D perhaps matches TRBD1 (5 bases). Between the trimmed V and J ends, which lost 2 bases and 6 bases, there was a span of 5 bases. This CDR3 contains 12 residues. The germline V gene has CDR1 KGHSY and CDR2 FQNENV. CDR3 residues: CASSQRGQPQHF. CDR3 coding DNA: TGTGCCAGCAGCCAAAGGGGTCAGCCCCAGCATTTT.